The next 8 T cell receptor beta chains were all read from a single sample in a study of graft-versus-host responses after intestinal transplantation. Sequencing used immunoSEQ multiplex PCR; TCRdb keeps in-frame clones, though not all of them. Counted here are around 100,000 clones, 80% to 95% occurring once; the ten biggest clones make up around 1%. Their antigen targets remain unknown. The source was unstimulated CD8+ T cells sorted from spleen or lymph node cells, collected before intestinal transplant. Every receptor here comes from a human donor who received an intestinal transplant.

This clone was observed once. The CDR3 DNA reads TGTGCCATCAGGTTACCGGGACTAGCGGGGGAAGCTAGCACAGATACGCAGTATTTT. It translates to CAIRLPGLAGEASTDTQYF. The chain is built from TRBV10-3 and TRBJ2-3; 14 bases align to TRBD2. CDR3 length equals 19 residues. CDR1 ENHRY and CDR2 SYGVKD come from the germline V gene. Trimming cost V 6 bases and J 0 bases; bases outside gene matches: 11.

The chain combines TRBV6-6 with TRBJ2-2; tentative D call: TRBD1 (5 bases). The CDR3 spans 16 residues. V lost 5 bases, J lost 10 bases, and 23 bases lay in between. Germline V gives CDR1 MNHNY, CDR2 SVGAGI (reference sequence). DNA of the CDR3: TGTGCCAGCAGTCCCCCGTTAGGGGCGAGTTCGAAGGAGCTGTTTTTT. Translated, it gives CASSPPLGASSKELFF.

The chain carries TRBV11-2 and TRBJ1-3, with no clear D. The CDR3 is 13 amino acids. V shed 4 bases and J shed 9 bases, with 13 bases lying between them. Germline V gives CDR1 SGHAT, CDR2 FQNNGV. The CDR3 DNA reads as TGTGCCAGCAGCTCGACGGGCCTCATCACCATATATTTT. It translates to CASSSTGLITIYF. Using reference TRBV11-2 and TRBJ1-3 for the parts outside the CDR3, the full variable domain is EAGVAQSPRYKIIEKRQSVAFWCNPISGHATLYWYQQILGQGPKLLIQFQNNGVVDDSQLPKDRFSAERLKGVDSTLKIQPAKLEDSAVYLCASSSTGLITIYFGEGSWLTVV.

V and J are TRBV19 and TRBJ2-1; 7 bases agree with TRBD2. This CDR3 has 15 amino acids. Per germline, CDR1 LNHDA and CDR2 SQIVND (reference sequence). Trimming at V came to 2 bases and at J to 6 bases, leaving 7 bases not matched to a gene. The CDR3 nucleotides are TGTGCCAGTAGTATAAGGGACTACGGCATCAATGAGCAGTTCTTC. Protein sequence: CASSIRDYGINEQFF.

The chain employs TRBV27 and TRBJ2-7, with TRBD1 as a possible D gene (6 bases). Germline loops: CDR1 MNHEY, CDR2 SMNVEV (reference sequence). The length of the CDR3 is 14 residues. Trimming pared 6 bases from V and 2 bases from J, leaving 14 bases between. DNA for the CDR3: TGTGCCAGCAGGGTCTATGGGGGCCCCTACGAGCAGTACTTC. Its protein product is CASRVYGGPYEQYF.

V is TRBV19 and J is TRBJ1-1; no reliable D call. Germline-derived CDR1 and CDR2 are LNHDA and SQIVND (reference sequence). The length of the CDR3 is 11 residues. Trimming removed 8 bases at V and 1 base at J, with 5 bases between. The CDR3 DNA reads as TGTGCCAGTCAAACGAACACTGAAGCTTTCTTT. Amino acid sequence: CASQTNTEAFF. Together with reference TRBV19 and TRBJ1-1, the CDR3 gives the full variable domain: DGGITQSPKYLFRKEGQNVTLSCEQNLNHDAMYWYRQDPGQGLRLIYYSQIVNDFQKGDIAEGYSVSREKKESFPLTVTSAQKNPTAFYLCASQTNTEAFFGQGTRLTVV.

This chain links TRBV6-5 with TRBJ2-1; no firm D call. The length of the CDR3 is 13 residues. Trimming left V 6 bases short and J 0 bases short, with 6 bases between. CDR1 is MNHEY, CDR2 SVGAGI, per germline. CDR3 amino acids: CASSPNSYNEQFF. CDR3 sequence (DNA): TGTGCCAGCAGCCCGAACTCCTACAATGAGCAGTTCTTC.

The rearrangement uses TRBV15 and TRBJ2-7; D ambiguous. The CDR3 has 14 amino acids. The V end lost 5 bases, the J end lost 0 bases, and 11 bases lay between the germline ends. Germline V gene lookup returns CDR1 LNHNV and CDR2 YYDKDF (reference sequence). The CDR3 DNA sequence: TGTGCCACCAGCCGTTCCCGAGGCTCCTACGAGCAGTACTTC. Protein sequence: CATSRSRGSYEQYF.